This TCR beta chain appears in the sequencing data of a study of CD8 T cells in Susac syndrome. Random hexamers were used to reverse transcribe 0.5 to 1 ug of RNA. immunoSEQ multiplex PCR amplified TCR beta CDR3 across 54 Vbeta, 13 Jbeta. Using its own MiXCR run on the immunoSEQ multiplex PCR reads, TCRdb lists one record per CDR3 protein. The sample lists 130,000 or so distinct CDR3 sequences, roughly 89% occurring once. High-throughput TCR beta sequencing covered peripheral CD8+ and CD4+ T cells. The patients who served as multiple sclerosis controls were treatment-naive and had stable or active relapsing-remitting disease that fulfilled the revised McDonald criteria. The germline gives CDR1 SQVTM, CDR2 ANQGSEA. The CDR3 contains 10 residues. Trimming shortened V by 6 bases and J by 7 bases, and 6 bases separated the two germline ends.

This receptor was identified in a human donor with multiple sclerosis. The chain couples TRBV29-1 to TRBJ2-2; no clear D. Sequencing used CD8+ T cells from PBMCs. The chain's CDR3 is CSVRDGELFF. The CDR3 region has the DNA TGCAGCGTCCGTGACGGGGAGCTGTTTTTT.